The rows below give T cell receptor beta chains drawn from one sample of a study of shared clonotypes between healthy human individuals. Using immunoSEQ multiplex PCR, the repertoire was profiled, and TCRdb retains in-frame clones only, with some absent. The sample consists of roughly 2.5 million clones, more than 80% of them appearing once. The sequencing input was naive CD4+ T cells sorted from blood. The source is a man younger than 30 in good health. The CDR3 runs from the conserved cysteine through the conserved F or W. D genes are given only for firm matches. Rows may omit the clone size; those that give it use once, few, many or a size class.

DNA	CDR3	D	V	J	size
TGTGCCAGTAGTATAGTTCGGGCAGGGGAACAGCCCCAGCATTTT	CASSIVRAGEQPQHF	.	TRBV19	TRBJ1-5	.
TGTGCCAGCAGCCCCGGGGGTGCGGTTCGGGGAGATACGCAGTATTTT	CASSPGGAVRGDTQYF	.	TRBV28	TRBJ2-3	.
TGTGCCAGCTCACCACGCCTGCAACCCTACAATGAGCAGTTCTTC	CASSPRLQPYNEQFF	.	TRBV18	TRBJ2-1	.
TGCGCCAGCAGCTTAGTTCCCCTGGAGACCCAGTACTTC	CASSLVPLETQYF	.	TRBV5-1	TRBJ2-5	.
TGCGCCAGCAGTCTTGACCCGACAGATACGCAGTATTTT	CASSLDPTDTQYF	.	TRBV10-1	TRBJ2-3	.
TGTGCCAGCAGCCAAGATATTGGCCGACCGTCCGGAAACACCATATATTTT	CASSQDIGRPSGNTIYF	.	TRBV14	TRBJ1-3	.
TGTGCCAGCAGGGCTGACGCTGGAAACACCATATATTTT	CASRADAGNTIYF	.	TRBV6-1	TRBJ1-3	.
TGTGCCAGCAGCCTCTGGGGGGGCAAGATCTCCTACGAGCAGTACTTC	CASSLWGGKISYEQYF	.	TRBV5-4	TRBJ2-7	.
TGTGCCAGCAGTGAAGCGGGGGTCAGGGTGGTTGAAAAACTGTTTTTT	CASSEAGVRVVEKLFF	.	TRBV6-1	TRBJ1-4	.
TGCGCCAGCACCTCCGGGACAAATTCCGAAAAAGCTAACTATGGCTACACCTTC	CASTSGTNSEKANYGYTF	.	TRBV5-1	TRBJ1-2	.
TGTGCCAGCAGCCCCTCAAGGGGGGGAAGTGAAAAACTGTTTTTT	CASSPSRGGSEKLFF	.	TRBV7-9	TRBJ1-4	.
TGTGCCACGAAGGGGGGGCTCTCCGGAAACACCATATATTTT	CATKGGLSGNTIYF	.	TRBV10-3	TRBJ1-3	.
TGTGCCAGCAGTGTAAACCCCCCCGGACTGGAATTGCAGTACTTC	CASSVNPPGLELQYF	.	TRBV2	TRBJ2-7	.
TGCGCCAGCAGCTTTAGTAGAGAGTCAGATACGCAGTATTTT	CASSFSRESDTQYF	.	TRBV5-1	TRBJ2-3	.
TGTGCCAGCAGTGAAAGGGGACTAGCGGGGTACGAGCAGTACTTC	CASSERGLAGYEQYF	TRBD2	TRBV2	TRBJ2-7	.
TGTGCCACCAGCTGGGGGGGCAATCAGCCCCAGCATTTT	CATSWGGNQPQHF	.	TRBV15	TRBJ1-5	.
TGTGCCAGCAAGGGGGGGGCCCGGGACAATGAGCAGTTCTTC	CASKGGARDNEQFF	.	TRBV27	TRBJ2-1	.
TGTGCCAGCAGCGTCGGGACTAGCGGGATGGTTGAGCAGTTCTTC	CASSVGTSGMVEQFF	TRBD2	TRBV6-5	TRBJ2-1	.
TGTGCCACTGAAAGCCCGGGGTCGCAGTATTTT	CATESPGSQYF	.	TRBV10-3	TRBJ2-3	once
TGTGCCAGCAGCTTAGGGGGACAGGGCGGCGGAAACACCATATATTTT	CASSLGGQGGGNTIYF	TRBD1	TRBV11-3	TRBJ1-3	.
TGTGCCAGCTCGCATGCAGTCGGGGTTCTCTCCCACGAGCAGTACTTC	CASSHAVGVLSHEQYF	.	TRBV18	TRBJ2-7	.
TGTGCCTGGAGTGTACTGGCAGCGTTAGATTCACCCCTCCACTTT	CAWSVLAALDSPLHF	.	TRBV30	TRBJ1-6	.
TGTGCCAGCCGGCGGGGGGAAGGGGAGCAGTACTTC	CASRRGEGEQYF	TRBD2	TRBV6-5	TRBJ2-7	.
TGTGCCAGCAGCCCACAGGGGGCGGGGAAGCCGTTGACTGAAGCTTTCTTT	CASSPQGAGKPLTEAFF	TRBD1	TRBV11-1	TRBJ1-1	.
TGCGCCAGCAGCTTGTCTGGGCAGGGCACGATACTAGCCAAAAACATTCAGTACTTC	CASSLSGQGTILAKNIQYF	.	TRBV5-1	TRBJ2-4	.